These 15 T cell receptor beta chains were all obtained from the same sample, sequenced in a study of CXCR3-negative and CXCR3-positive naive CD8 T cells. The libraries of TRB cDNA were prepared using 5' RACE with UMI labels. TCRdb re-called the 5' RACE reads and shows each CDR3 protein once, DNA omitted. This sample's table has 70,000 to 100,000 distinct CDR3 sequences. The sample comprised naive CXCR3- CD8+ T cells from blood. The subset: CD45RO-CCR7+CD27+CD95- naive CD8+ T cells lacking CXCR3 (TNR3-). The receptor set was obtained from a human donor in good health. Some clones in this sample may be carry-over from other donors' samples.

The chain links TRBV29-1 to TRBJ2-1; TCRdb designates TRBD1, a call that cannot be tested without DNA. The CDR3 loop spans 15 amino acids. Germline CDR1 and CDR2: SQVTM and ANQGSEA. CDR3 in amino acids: CSVSSRDRSLVEQFF.

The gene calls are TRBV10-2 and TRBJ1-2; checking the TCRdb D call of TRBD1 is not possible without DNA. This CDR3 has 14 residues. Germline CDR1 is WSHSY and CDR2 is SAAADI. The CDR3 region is CASSEAGVNQGYTF.

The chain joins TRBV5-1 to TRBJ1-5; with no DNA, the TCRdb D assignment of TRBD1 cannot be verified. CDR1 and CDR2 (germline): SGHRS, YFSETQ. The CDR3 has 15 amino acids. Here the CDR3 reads CASSWSGSSNQPQHF.

The CDR3 here is CATSSPTGETQYF. V usage is TRBV15 and J usage is TRBJ2-5. The germline CDR1 and CDR2 sequences are LNHNV and YYDKDF (reference sequence). The CDR3 loop spans 13 amino acids.

CDR3 protein: CASRESAGTRFGEQFF. J is TRBJ2-1 and V is TRBV27; TCRdb gives TRBD2 as the D gene, but with no DNA this cannot be confirmed. The CDR3 contains 16 residues. CDR1 MNHEY and CDR2 SMNVEV come from the germline V gene (reference sequence).

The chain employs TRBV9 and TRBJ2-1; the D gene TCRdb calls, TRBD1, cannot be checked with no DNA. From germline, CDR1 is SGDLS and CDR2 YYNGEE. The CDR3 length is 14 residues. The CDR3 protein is CASRRGDSVDEQFF.

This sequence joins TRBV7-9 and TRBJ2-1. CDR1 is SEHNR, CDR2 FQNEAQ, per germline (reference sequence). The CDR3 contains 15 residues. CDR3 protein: CASSQILSSYNERFF.

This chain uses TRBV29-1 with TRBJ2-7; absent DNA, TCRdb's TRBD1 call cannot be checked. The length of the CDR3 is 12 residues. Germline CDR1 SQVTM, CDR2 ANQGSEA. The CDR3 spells CSVGDGTYEQYF.

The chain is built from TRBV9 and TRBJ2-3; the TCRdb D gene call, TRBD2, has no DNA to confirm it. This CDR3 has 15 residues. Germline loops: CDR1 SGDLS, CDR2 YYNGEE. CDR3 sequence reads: CASSVGRGFTDTQYF.

The CDR3 reads CASSPSGGFANTEAFF. The chain is built from TRBV6-2 or TRBV6-3 and TRBJ1-1; absent DNA, TCRdb's TRBD1 call cannot be checked. The CDR3 totals 16 residues. Per the germline V gene, CDR1 is MNHEY and CDR2 is SVGEGT.

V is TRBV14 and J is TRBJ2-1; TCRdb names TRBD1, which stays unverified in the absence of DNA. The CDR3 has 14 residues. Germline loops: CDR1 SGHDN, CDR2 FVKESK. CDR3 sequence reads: CASSSGQPWDEQFF.

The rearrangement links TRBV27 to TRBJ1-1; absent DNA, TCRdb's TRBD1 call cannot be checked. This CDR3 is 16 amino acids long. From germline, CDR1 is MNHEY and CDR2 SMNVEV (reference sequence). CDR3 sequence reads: CASSKTGGWVNTEAFF.

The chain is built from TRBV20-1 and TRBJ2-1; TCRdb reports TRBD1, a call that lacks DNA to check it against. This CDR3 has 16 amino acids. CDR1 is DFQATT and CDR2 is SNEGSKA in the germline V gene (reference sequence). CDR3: CSASPRGPGLYNEQFF.

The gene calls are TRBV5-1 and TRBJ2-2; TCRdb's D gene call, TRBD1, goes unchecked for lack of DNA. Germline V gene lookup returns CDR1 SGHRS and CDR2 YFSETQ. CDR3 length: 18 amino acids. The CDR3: CASSLFTLGQENTGELFF.

CDR3 loop: CASSRNRDHNEQFF. The chain joins TRBV4-3 to TRBJ2-1; TCRdb calls TRBD1, which cannot be checked without DNA. From germline, CDR1 is LGHNA and CDR2 YSLEER. This CDR3 comprises 14 residues.